This TCR beta chain stems from a study of CD8 T cells in Susac syndrome. This clonotype has just a few counts. A quantity of about 0.5 to 1 ug RNA underwent reverse transcription using random hexamers. Each CDR3 protein gets one entry after TCRdb re-called the immunoSEQ multiplex PCR reads with MiXCR. The sample contains over 350,000 distinct CDR3 sequences, around 83% of which appear only once. The CDR3 loop spans 11 amino acids. The V gene's germline CDR1 is MDHEN and CDR2 SYDVKM. V lost 5 bases and J lost 5, with 3 bases in between. The clonotype was recovered from a human donor with multiple sclerosis. The gene calls are TRBV28 and TRBJ1-4, with D hard to call. The specimen sequenced was CD8+ T cells from PBMCs. CDR3 amino acids: CASSTNEKLFF. As DNA, the CDR3 is TGTGCCAGCAGTACCAATGAAAAACTGTTTTTT.